The 28 T cell receptor beta chains reported below all come from one sample, sequenced in a study of cytomegalovirus exposure and HLA in healthy donors. PCR involved 60 Vbeta and 13 Jbeta primers. Clones were read by immunoSEQ multiplex PCR, and TCRdb kept only the in-frame ones, dropping some. The table shows around 190,000 clones, with around 82% occurring only once. Sequencing was carried out using PBMCs. These receptors came from a man between 40 and 49 years old in good health and CMV-seropositive.

In DNA, the CDR3 is TGTGCCAGTAGTCCTTATGGAGGGCCCGCCGGGGAGCTGTTTTTT. Protein product: CASSPYGGPAGELFF. The chain couples TRBV19 to TRBJ2-2; possibly TRBD2 for D (6 bases). The CDR3 extends over 15 amino acids. From germline, CDR1 is LNHDA and CDR2 SQIVND (reference sequence). V was cut by 5 bases and J by 6 bases, with 16 bases left in between.

V and J are TRBV30 and TRBJ1-4, with unresolved D. Trimming removed 1 base at V and 0 bases at J, with 6 bases between. There are 14 residues in the CDR3. CDR1 and CDR2 (germline): GTSNPN, SVGIG (reference sequence). Written as DNA, the CDR3 is TGTGCCTGGAGTGAGAGCCCAACTAATGAAAAACTGTTTTTT. This encodes CAWSESPTNEKLFF.

V is TRBV19 and J is TRBJ1-3; TRBD1 matches 8 bases. V was clipped by 6 bases and J by 0 bases; unmatched bases: 7. The CDR3 extends over 16 amino acids. Germline V gene sequence: CDR1 LNHDA, CDR2 SQIVND (reference sequence). The CDR3 region is CASSHRDRYSGNTIYF. In DNA form, the CDR3 reads TGTGCCAGTAGCCACCGGGACAGGTACTCTGGAAACACCATATATTTT.

The V gene is TRBV4-1, the J gene TRBJ2-2; possibly TRBD2 for D (6 bases). V lost 4 bases, J lost 7 bases, and 13 bases lay in between. This CDR3 comprises 14 residues. Per the germline V gene, CDR1 is MGHRA and CDR2 is YSYEKL. The DNA of the CDR3 is TGCGCCAGCAGCCTCACGGGGAGGCTCGGGGAGCTGTTTTTT. It translates to CASSLTGRLGELFF.

The chain couples TRBV9 to TRBJ1-2, with a weak D call TRBD1 (5 bases). Germline CDR1 reads SGDLS; CDR2 reads YYNGEE. Trimming pared 0 bases from V and 5 bases from J, leaving 11 bases between. The CDR3 contains 14 residues. The CDR3 loop reads CASSVGQGIYGYTF. The CDR3 DNA reads as TGTGCCAGCAGCGTAGGGCAGGGTATATATGGCTACACCTTC.

The genes are TRBV2 and TRBJ2-2; 8 bases agree with TRBD1. Germline assignment: CDR1 SNHLY and CDR2 FYNNEI. There are 13 residues in the CDR3. The V and J ends lost 7 bases and 7 bases, in that order; junction bases with no gene match: 5. CDR3: CASTGQVDGELFF. The CDR3 region has the DNA TGTGCCAGCACGGGACAGGTCGACGGGGAGCTGTTTTTT.

The V call is TRBV5-1, the J call TRBJ2-3; 12 bases are shared with TRBD2. The V gene end was trimmed by 0 bases and the J gene end by 3 bases; junction bases not matched to a gene: 8. Germline CDR1 SGHRS, CDR2 YFSETQ. This CDR3 region has 18 residues. The CDR3: CASSLGGLAGGRTDTQYF. For the CDR3, the DNA is TGCGCCAGCAGCTTGGGGGGCCTAGCGGGAGGGAGAACAGATACGCAGTATTTT.

In DNA, the CDR3 is TGTGCCAGCCCCCCCGGGGGGGGCTCCTACAATGAGCAGTTCTTC. This sequence encodes CASPPGGGSYNEQFF. This rearrangement joins TRBV18 to TRBJ2-1, with 8 bases aligning to TRBD2. CDR1 KGHSH and CDR2 LQKENI come from the germline V gene. Trimming at V came to 8 bases and at J to 0 bases, leaving 6 bases not matched to a gene. This CDR3 contains 15 residues.

The CDR3: CAHEGGSDGYTF. Here the CDR3 DNA reads TGTGCCCATGAGGGAGGGAGCGATGGCTACACCTTC. V usage is TRBV30 and J usage is TRBJ1-2; no clear D gene. V lost 8 bases and J lost 6, with 16 bases in between. Germline assignment: CDR1 GTSNPN and CDR2 SVGIG (reference sequence). There are 12 residues in the CDR3. Together with reference TRBV30 and TRBJ1-2, the CDR3 gives the full variable domain: SQTIHQWPATLVQPVGSPLSLECTVEGTSNPNLYWYRQAAGRGLQLLFYSVGIGQISSEVPQNLSASRPQDRQFILSSKKLLLSDSGFYLCAHEGGSDGYTFGSGTRLTVV.

The rearrangement joins TRBV25-1 to TRBJ2-7; 7 nucleotides line up with TRBD2. The CDR3 consists of 17 residues. V lost 0 bases to trimming and J lost 7 bases; unmatched junction nucleotides: 15. The germline CDR1 and CDR2 sequences are MGHDK and SYGVNS. As DNA, the CDR3 is TGTGCCAGCAGTGAATATCGGTGGAGGGAGGGCCGTTGGGAGCAGTACTTC. It translates to CASSEYRWREGRWEQYF.

The rearrangement links TRBV29-1 to TRBJ2-2; 8 bases fit TRBD2. The CDR3 length is 13 residues. V shed 7 bases, J shed 6 bases, and the junction held 7 bases outside the gene matches. The germline V gene has CDR1 SQVTM and CDR2 ANQGSEA. CDR3 sequence: CSAYSGESGELFF. CDR3 nucleotides: TGCAGCGCATATAGCGGGGAATCCGGGGAGCTGTTTTTT.

The V and J genes are TRBV5-1 and TRBJ1-2; D is possibly TRBD1 (5 bases). Germline V gene sequence: CDR1 SGHRS, CDR2 YFSETQ. V lost 0 bases and J 0 bases, leaving 18 bases between the germline ends. The CDR3 is 18 residues long. CDR3 sequence: CASSLASGISRANYGYTF. In nucleotides, the CDR3 is TGCGCCAGCAGCTTGGCGAGTGGCATCAGCAGGGCTAACTATGGCTACACCTTC.

The chain is built from TRBV6-4 and TRBJ1-1; 12 bases are shared with TRBD1. V lost 9 bases and J lost 0; bases outside the gene matches: 8. Germline loops: CDR1 MRHNA, CDR2 SNTAGT. This CDR3 contains 16 residues. The CDR3 nucleotides read TGTGCCAGACGGGACAGGGGGCGACTAATGAACACTGAAGCTTTCTTT. Its protein product is CARRDRGRLMNTEAFF.

DNA of the CDR3: TGTGCCAGCAGTTACTCGTCCCCAGGGCAGGGCAATGAGCAGTTCTTC. Translated, it gives CASSYSSPGQGNEQFF. V is TRBV6-6 and J is TRBJ2-1; D is perhaps TRBD1 (5 bases). This CDR3 contains 16 residues. The V end lost 0 bases, the J end lost 6 bases, and 15 bases lay between the germline ends. CDR1 MNHNY and CDR2 SVGAGI come from the germline V gene (reference sequence).

This CDR3 reads CASSVQDGGDQPQHF. The CDR3 region has the DNA TGTGCCAGCAGCGTGCAGGACGGAGGGGATCAGCCCCAGCATTTT. The rearrangement uses TRBV9 and TRBJ1-5; TRBD1 might be the D (5 bases). Trimming removed 2 bases from V and 5 bases from J, with 14 bases in between. Germline-derived CDR1 and CDR2 are SGDLS and YYNGEE. The length of the CDR3 is 15 residues.

V and J are TRBV27 and TRBJ2-7, with D uncertain. Trimming pared 3 bases from V and 3 bases from J, leaving 9 bases between. In germline, CDR1 is MNHEY, CDR2 SMNVEV (reference sequence). This CDR3 has 13 residues. The CDR3: CASSLFPVYEQYF. CDR3 DNA: TGTGCCAGCAGTTTGTTTCCCGTCTACGAGCAGTACTTC.

This clone was detected only a few times. One end of the junction is discordant with germline, which a read error may explain. The chain employs TRBV9 and TRBJ2-4; 8 bases map to TRBD1. The CDR3 runs to 15 residues. The germline gives CDR1 SGDLS, CDR2 YYNGEE. The CDR3 loop reads CASSASPDRVNSQYF. DNA of the CDR3: TGTGCCAGCAGCGCGAGCCCGGACAGGGTAAACAGTCAGTACTTC.

A note on this clone: In the same sample, other DNA sequences code for this CDR3. This chain connects TRBV7-2 to TRBJ1-1, with D possibly TRBD1 on 5 matching bases. This CDR3 contains 14 residues. Germline V CDR1 and CDR2: SGHTA, FQGNSA. Trimming stripped 3 bases from V and 1 base from J, with 9 bases between. CDR3 bases: TGTGCCAGCAGCTTCCTGGGGGGGAACACTGAAGCTTTCTTT. Translated: CASSFLGGNTEAFF.

The gene calls are TRBV29-1 and TRBJ2-7; D possibly corresponds to TRBD1 (5 bases). The germline V gene has CDR1 SQVTM and CDR2 ANQGSEA. V was pared by 0 bases and J by 5 bases, with 11 bases between. This CDR3 contains 13 residues. CDR3: CSVEETARNEQYF. In DNA form, the CDR3 reads TGCAGCGTTGAAGAGACAGCCAGGAACGAGCAGTACTTC.

A remark on this clone: A read error may account for a junction end that differs from germline. The rearrangement joins TRBV10-3 to TRBJ2-6; 7 nucleotides line up with TRBD2. CDR3 length equals 17 residues. CDR1 is ENHRY and CDR2 is SYGVKD in the germline V gene. For the CDR3, the DNA is TGTGCCATCAGACTTTGGGAGGGAGCGGAACGGGCTAACGTCCTGACTTTC. Residues: CAIRLWEGAERANVLTF.

The chain is built from TRBV10-1 and TRBJ1-1; a weak D match, TRBD1 (6 bases). The CDR3 is made up of 15 amino acids. The germline gives CDR1 WNHNN, CDR2 SYGVQD (reference sequence). V lost 0 bases to trimming and J lost 0 bases, with 8 bases between them. CDR3 sequence reads: CASSESRTVNTEAFF. The CDR3 coding sequence is TGCGCCAGCAGTGAGTCCCGGACAGTGAACACTGAAGCTTTCTTT.

This CDR3 reads CASGPNPGDRGYNEQFF. Here the CDR3 DNA reads TGTGCTAGTGGTCCGAATCCCGGGGACAGGGGGTACAATGAGCAGTTCTTC. The V gene is TRBV12-5, the J gene TRBJ2-1, with 11 bases matching TRBD1. This CDR3 spans 17 amino acids. With V trimmed by 5 bases and J by 4 bases, 10 bases remained unmatched. Looked up from germline, CDR1 is LGHNT and CDR2 is FRNRAP.

The J gene is TRBJ2-1, the V gene TRBV7-2, with D possibly matching TRBD1 (6 bases). CDR3 length: 12 amino acids. From germline, CDR1 is SGHTA and CDR2 FQGNSA. The ends were cut back, 4 bases at V and 11 bases at J, with 12 bases in the middle. The CDR3 region has the DNA TGTGCCAGCAGCTCCGGACAGTACAAGCAGTTCTTC. Translation gives CASSSGQYKQFF.

The V gene is TRBV29-1, the J gene TRBJ2-3; D unclear. Germline V gives CDR1 SQVTM, CDR2 ANQGSEA. The CDR3 is 13 residues long. Trimming left V 3 bases short and J 2 bases short, with 9 bases between. CDR3 nucleotide sequence: TGCAGCGTTGAGACGGGTTTCACAGATACGCAGTATTTT. This translates into CSVETGFTDTQYF.

CDR3: CASSLGQGVIGELFF. The CDR3 DNA reads TGTGCCAGCAGCTTAGGACAGGGGGTGATCGGGGAGCTGTTTTTT. The chain couples TRBV11-2 to TRBJ2-2, with 9 bases aligning to TRBD1. Germline V gives CDR1 SGHAT, CDR2 FQNNGV. This CDR3 region has 15 residues. Trimming removed 1 base from V and 7 bases from J; junction bases left unmatched: 4.

V usage is TRBV29-1 and J usage is TRBJ2-2; 10 nucleotides agree with TRBD1. This CDR3 region has 17 residues. Germline V gene sequence: CDR1 SQVTM, CDR2 ANQGSEA. The trim removed 2 bases at V and 6 bases at J, leaving 12 bases unmatched. The CDR3 region is CSVEKFQTGGAPGELFF. The CDR3 DNA follows: TGCAGCGTTGAAAAATTCCAGACAGGGGGCGCCCCCGGGGAGCTGTTTTTT.

V usage is TRBV5-4 and J usage is TRBJ2-7, with D possibly matching TRBD2 (5 bases). The CDR3 has 15 residues. V was clipped by 4 bases and J by 0 bases, with 14 bases between them. Germline V CDR1 and CDR2: SGHNT, YYREEE (reference sequence). CDR3: CASSNPETISYEQYF. The CDR3 region has the DNA TGTGCCAGCAGCAACCCGGAGACTATCTCCTACGAGCAGTACTTC.

This clone was counted once. The rearrangement uses TRBV28 and TRBJ2-7, with 12 bases that match TRBD2. The germline CDR1 and CDR2 sequences are MDHEN and SYDVKM. J lost 6 bases, V lost 6 bases, and 9 bases had no gene match. The CDR3 covers 15 residues. CDR3 protein: CASSRRTSGKSEQYF. The CDR3 region has the DNA TGTGCCAGCAGCCGCCGGACTAGCGGGAAGAGCGAGCAGTACTTC.